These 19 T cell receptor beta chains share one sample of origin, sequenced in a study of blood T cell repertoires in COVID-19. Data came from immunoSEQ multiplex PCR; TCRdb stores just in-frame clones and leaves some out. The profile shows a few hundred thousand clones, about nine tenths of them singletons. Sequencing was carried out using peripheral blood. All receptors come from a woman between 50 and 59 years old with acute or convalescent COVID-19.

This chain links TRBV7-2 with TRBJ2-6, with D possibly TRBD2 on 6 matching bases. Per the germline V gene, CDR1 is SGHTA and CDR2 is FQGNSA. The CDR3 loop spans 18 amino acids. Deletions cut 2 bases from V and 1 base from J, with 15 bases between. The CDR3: CASSLLRRGPSGANVLTF. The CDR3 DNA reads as TGTGCCAGCAGCTTATTAAGGCGGGGACCGTCTGGGGCCAACGTCCTGACTTTC.

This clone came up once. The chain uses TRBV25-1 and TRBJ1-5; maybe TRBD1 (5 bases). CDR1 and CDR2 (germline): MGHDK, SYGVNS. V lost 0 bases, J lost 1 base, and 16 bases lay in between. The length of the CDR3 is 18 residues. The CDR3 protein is CASSEYRASRGSNQPQHF. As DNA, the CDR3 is TGTGCCAGCAGTGAATACCGGGCTTCCCGGGGGAGCAATCAGCCCCAGCATTTT.

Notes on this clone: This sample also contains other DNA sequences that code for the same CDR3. In DNA form, the CDR3 reads TGTGCCAGCAGCCCTCGACAGGGTTCGAACACTGAAGCTTTCTTT. This gives the protein CASSPRQGSNTEAFF. This sequence joins TRBV9 and TRBJ1-1; 7 positions match TRBD1. Losses at the gene ends were 4 bases for V and 1 base for J; bases not matched to a gene: 7. Looked up from germline, CDR1 is SGDLS and CDR2 is YYNGEE. There are 15 residues in the CDR3.

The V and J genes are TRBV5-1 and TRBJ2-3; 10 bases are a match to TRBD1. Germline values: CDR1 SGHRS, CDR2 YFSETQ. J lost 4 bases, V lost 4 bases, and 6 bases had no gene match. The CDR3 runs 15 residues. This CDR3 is CASSPDRGYADTQYF. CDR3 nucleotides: TGCGCCAGCAGCCCGGACAGGGGGTACGCAGATACGCAGTATTTT.

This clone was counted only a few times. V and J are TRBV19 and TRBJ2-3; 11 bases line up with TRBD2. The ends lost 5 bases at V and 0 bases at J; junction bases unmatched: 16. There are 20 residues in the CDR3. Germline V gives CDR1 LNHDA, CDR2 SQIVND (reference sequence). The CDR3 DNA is TGTGCCAGTAGTTACCTCCTTTCTAGCGGGAGGCAGCAGAGCACAGATACGCAGTATTTT. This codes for CASSYLLSSGRQQSTDTQYF.

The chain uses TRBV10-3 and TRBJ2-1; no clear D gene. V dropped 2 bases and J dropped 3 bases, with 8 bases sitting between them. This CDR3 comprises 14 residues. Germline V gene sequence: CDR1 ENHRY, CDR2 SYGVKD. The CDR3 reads CAISEKEIYNEQFF. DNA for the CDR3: TGTGCCATCAGTGAGAAGGAGATCTACAATGAGCAGTTCTTC.

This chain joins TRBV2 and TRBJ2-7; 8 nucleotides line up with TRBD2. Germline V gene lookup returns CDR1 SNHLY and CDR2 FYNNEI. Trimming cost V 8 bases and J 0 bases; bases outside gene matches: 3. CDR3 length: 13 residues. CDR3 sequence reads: CASSGTSSYEQYF. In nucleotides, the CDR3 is TGTGCCAGCTCCGGGACTAGCTCCTACGAGCAGTACTTC. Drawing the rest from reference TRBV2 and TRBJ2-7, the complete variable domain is EPEVTQTPSHQVTQMGQEVILRCVPISNHLYFYWYRQILGQKVEFLVSFYNNEISEKSEIFDDQFSVERPDGSNFTLKIRSTKLEDSAMYFCASSGTSSYEQYFGPGTRLTVT.

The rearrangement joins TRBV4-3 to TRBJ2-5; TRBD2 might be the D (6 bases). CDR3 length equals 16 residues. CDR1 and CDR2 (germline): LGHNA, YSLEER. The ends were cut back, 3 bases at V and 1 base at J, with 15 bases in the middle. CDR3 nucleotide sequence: TGCGCCAGCAGCCATTACATAGCGGAAATCCAAGAGACCCAGTACTTC. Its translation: CASSHYIAEIQETQYF.

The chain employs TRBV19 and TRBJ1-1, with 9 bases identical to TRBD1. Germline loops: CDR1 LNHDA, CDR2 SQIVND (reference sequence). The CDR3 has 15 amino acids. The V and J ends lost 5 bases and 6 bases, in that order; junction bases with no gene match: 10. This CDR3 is CASSSPGQGGPEAFF. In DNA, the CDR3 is TGTGCCAGTAGTTCACCGGGACAGGGTGGGCCTGAAGCTTTCTTT.

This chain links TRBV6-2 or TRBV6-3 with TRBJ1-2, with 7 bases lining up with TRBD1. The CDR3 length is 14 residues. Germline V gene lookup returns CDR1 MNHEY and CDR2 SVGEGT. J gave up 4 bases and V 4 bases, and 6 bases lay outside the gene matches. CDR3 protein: CASSSGQAFYGYTF. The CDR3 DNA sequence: TGTGCCAGCAGTTCCGGACAGGCCTTCTATGGCTACACCTTC.

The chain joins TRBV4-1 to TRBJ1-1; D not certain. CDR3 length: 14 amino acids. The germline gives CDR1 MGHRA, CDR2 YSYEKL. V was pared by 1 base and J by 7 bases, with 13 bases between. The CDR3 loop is CASSQVPGSGEAFF. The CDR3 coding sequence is TGCGCCAGCAGCCAAGTCCCGGGGAGCGGTGAAGCTTTCTTT.

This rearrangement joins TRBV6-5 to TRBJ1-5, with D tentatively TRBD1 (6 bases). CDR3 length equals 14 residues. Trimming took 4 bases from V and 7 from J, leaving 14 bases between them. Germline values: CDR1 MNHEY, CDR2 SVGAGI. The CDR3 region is CASSSTGFAQPQHF. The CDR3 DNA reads TGTGCCAGCAGTTCCACAGGGTTTGCCCAGCCCCAGCATTTT.

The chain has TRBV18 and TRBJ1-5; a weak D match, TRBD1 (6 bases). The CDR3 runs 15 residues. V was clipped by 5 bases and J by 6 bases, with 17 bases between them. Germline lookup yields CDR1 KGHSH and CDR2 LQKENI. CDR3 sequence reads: CASSEGGQGSQPQHF. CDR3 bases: TGTGCCAGCTCAGAGGGTGGTCAGGGGAGTCAGCCCCAGCATTTT.

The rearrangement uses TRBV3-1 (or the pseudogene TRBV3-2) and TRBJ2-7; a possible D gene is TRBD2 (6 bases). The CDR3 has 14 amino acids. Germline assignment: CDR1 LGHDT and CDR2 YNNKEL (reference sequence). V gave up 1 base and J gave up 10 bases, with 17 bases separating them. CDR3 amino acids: CASSQVETRSFQYF. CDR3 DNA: TGTGCCAGCAGCCAAGTCGAGACTAGGTCGTTCCAGTACTTC.

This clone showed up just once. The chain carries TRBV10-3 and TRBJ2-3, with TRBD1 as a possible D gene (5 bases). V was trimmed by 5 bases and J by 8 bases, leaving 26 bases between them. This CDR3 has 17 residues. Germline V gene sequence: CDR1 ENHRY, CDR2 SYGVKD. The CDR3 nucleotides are TGTGCCATCAGTAACGTCGCTAGTTTGGGGCAGTTAGGTACGCAGTATTTT. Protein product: CAISNVASLGQLGTQYF.

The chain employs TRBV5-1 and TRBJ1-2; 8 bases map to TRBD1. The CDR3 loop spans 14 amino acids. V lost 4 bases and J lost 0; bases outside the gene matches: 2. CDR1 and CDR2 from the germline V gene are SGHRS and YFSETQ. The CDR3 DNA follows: TGCGCCAGCAGCCAGGGGGCAACTAACTATGGCTACACCTTC. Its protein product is CASSQGATNYGYTF.

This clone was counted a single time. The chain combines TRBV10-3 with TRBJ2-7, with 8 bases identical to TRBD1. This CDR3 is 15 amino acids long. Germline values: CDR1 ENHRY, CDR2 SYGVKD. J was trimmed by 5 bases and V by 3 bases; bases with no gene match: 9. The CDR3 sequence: CAISDRSQGADEQYF. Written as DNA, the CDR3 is TGTGCCATCAGTGATAGGTCGCAGGGGGCGGACGAGCAGTACTTC.

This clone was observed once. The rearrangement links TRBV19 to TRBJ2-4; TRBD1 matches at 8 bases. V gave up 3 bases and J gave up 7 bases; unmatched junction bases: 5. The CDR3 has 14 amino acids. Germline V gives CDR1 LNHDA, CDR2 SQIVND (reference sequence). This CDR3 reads CASSIDRGENIQYF. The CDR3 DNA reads TGTGCCAGTAGTATCGACAGGGGTGAGAACATTCAGTACTTC.

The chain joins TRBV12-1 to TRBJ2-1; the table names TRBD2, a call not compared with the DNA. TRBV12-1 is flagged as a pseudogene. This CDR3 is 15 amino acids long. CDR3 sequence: CASYIRTSGSYEQFF. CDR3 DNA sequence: TGTGCCAGCTACATAAGGACTAGCGGGAGCTATGAGCAGTTCTTC.